The 10 T cell receptor beta chains below come from one sample, sequenced in a study of CD8+CD57+ T cells in acquired aplastic anemia (dated by TCRdb to 2016 to 2018). The reads were generated on an Illumina HiSeq 2000. Genomic DNA served as template for TCR beta VDJ combination and CDR3 sequence profiling. Through fastp at Q25 and MiXCR, TCRdb rebuilt clones from the public reads, retaining in-frame beta chains. Each entry is one CDR3 protein sequence, shown with its most common DNA and genes. This sample lists 150,000 to 200,000 distinct CDR3 sequences; about 48% were detected once. The ten largest clonotypes hold approximately 1.1% of the sample. Sample: sorted CD4+, CD8+, or CD8+CD57+ T cells (not recorded which) from PBMCs. These receptors came from a human donor in good health.

This clonotype was seen many times. The chain has TRBV10-3 and TRBJ1-3; D may be TRBD1 (6 bases). V was cut by 8 bases and J by 0 bases, with 20 bases left in between. Germline V gene data show CDR1 as ENHRY and CDR2 as SYGVKD. This CDR3 is 17 amino acids long. The CDR3 coding sequence is TGTGCCATCGCGCGTCGGGATACAGGGTCCTCTGGAAACACCATATATTTT. Its protein product is CAIARRDTGSSGNTIYF.

The V gene is TRBV24-1, the J gene TRBJ2-7; 9 nucleotides align to TRBD1. The CDR3 is made up of 15 amino acids. V lost 4 bases, J lost 4 bases, and 7 bases stayed unmatched. Germline CDR1 and CDR2: KGHDR and SFDVKD. In DNA, the CDR3 is TGTGCCACCAGTGACCTCGGACAGGGGCCTTACGAGCAGTACTTC. Translating gives CATSDLGQGPYEQYF.

V and J are TRBV29-1 and TRBJ2-3; 7 positions match TRBD2. The CDR3 runs to 16 residues. With V trimmed by 4 bases and J by 4 bases, 14 bases remained unmatched. Germline CDR1 and CDR2: SQVTM and ANQGSEA. CDR3 coding DNA: TGCAGCGTTGGCCCCCGATTAGCGGGTATTGCAGATACGCAGTATTTT. Amino acid sequence: CSVGPRLAGIADTQYF.

This rearrangement joins TRBV6-5 to TRBJ2-4; possibly TRBD2 for D (5 bases). Looked up from germline, CDR1 is MNHEY and CDR2 is SVGAGI. The ends were cut back, 0 bases at V and 4 bases at J, with 7 bases in the middle. The CDR3 length is 14 residues. CDR3 region: CASSYSGSKNIQYF. The CDR3 region has the DNA TGTGCCAGCAGTTACTCGGGGAGTAAAAACATTCAGTACTTC.

The chain couples TRBV20-1 to TRBJ2-1; weak D call: TRBD2 (6 bases). The length of the CDR3 is 15 residues. CDR1 is DFQATT, CDR2 SNEGSKA, per germline (reference sequence). Trimming removed 5 bases from V and 3 bases from J, with 17 bases in between. CDR3 amino acids: CSALVGGSSYNEQFF. In nucleotides, the CDR3 is TGCAGTGCTCTAGTTGGGGGGAGCAGCTACAATGAGCAGTTCTTC.

This clonotype showed up many times. This sequence joins TRBV19 and TRBJ2-1; no clear D. There are 13 residues in the CDR3. Germline CDR1 and CDR2: LNHDA and SQIVND (reference sequence). V lost 6 bases to trimming and J lost 2 bases, with 8 bases between them. The CDR3 is CASSTTAYNEQFF. CDR3 DNA: TGTGCCAGTAGCACCACCGCCTACAATGAGCAGTTCTTC.

This clonotype was observed a handful of times. This chain links TRBV2 with TRBJ2-2; TRBD2 agrees at 14 bases. The V gene's germline CDR1 is SNHLY and CDR2 FYNNEI. The CDR3 has 15 residues. V was clipped by 9 bases and J by 8 bases; unmatched bases: 8. The CDR3 DNA follows: TGTGCCAGTTCCGGACTAGCGGGGGGAGGAGGGGAGCTGTTTTTT. Its translation is CASSGLAGGGGELFF.

This clonotype ranks as medium-sized. This rearrangement joins TRBV15 to TRBJ1-2, with 7 bases lining up with TRBD1. V trimming: 0 bases; J trimming: 7 bases; junction bases outside the gene matches: 8. The CDR3 extends over 15 amino acids. Germline CDR1 is LNHNV and CDR2 is YYDKDF (reference sequence). The CDR3 DNA reads TGTGCCACCAGCAGAGAAAGGACAGGAACGGGTGGCTACACCTTC. Translated, it gives CATSRERTGTGGYTF.

V and J are TRBV7-9 and TRBJ2-5; D may be TRBD2 (6 bases). The V end was cut by 5 bases, the J end by 2 bases, with 15 bases between. Germline CDR1 SEHNR, CDR2 FQNEAQ (reference sequence). The CDR3 is made up of 15 amino acids. The CDR3 is CASSEGGTDQETQYF. Here the CDR3 DNA reads TGTGCCAGCAGCGAAGGCGGGACCGATCAAGAGACCCAGTACTTC.

The V and J genes are TRBV24-1 and TRBJ1-5; 9 positions match TRBD1. Germline trimming cut 7 bases from V and 3 bases from J; bases unmatched to any gene: 12. This CDR3 comprises 17 residues. Germline V gene sequence: CDR1 KGHDR, CDR2 SFDVKD. CDR3 sequence (DNA): TGTGCCACCAGGGAGGACAGGGGCCCAGGAGTCAATCAGCCCCAGCATTTT. This encodes CATREDRGPGVNQPQHF.